Shown below are 11 T cell receptor beta chains from a single sample sequenced in a study of PD-L1 blockade in urothelial cancer. Some clones are missing from TCRdb's copy, which holds only in-frame ones; the method was immunoSEQ multiplex PCR. The sample shows some 31,000 clones, 79% of them seen only once. Time point here: peripheral blood 6 weeks after treatment start. The sequenced sample was PBMCs, obtained around atezolizumab (anti-PD-L1) treatment. The receptors derive from a man aged 65 to 79 with urothelial cancer.

The CDR3 is CASSPPGRLAGGGETQYF. The CDR3 nucleotides are TGTGCCAGCAGCCCCCCTGGGCGACTAGCGGGGGGAGGGGAGACCCAGTACTTC. This chain uses TRBV7-2 with TRBJ2-5; TRBD2 matches at 13 bases. The V gene's germline CDR1 is SGHTA and CDR2 FQGNSA. Unmatched junction bases numbered 14, after V lost 5 bases and J lost 5 bases. The CDR3 covers 18 residues.

The chain combines TRBV4-2 with TRBJ2-5; 7 bases map to TRBD2. The end of the DNA aligns better with TRBJ2-7, so the J call may be wrong. The CDR3 is 15 residues long. CDR1 is LGHNA and CDR2 is YNFKEQ in the germline V gene. The CDR3 sequence is CASSPRGGRSYEQYF. As DNA, the CDR3 is TGTGCCAGCAGCCCACGGGGCGGGAGAAGCTACGAGCAGTACTTC.

The V call is TRBV19, the J call TRBJ2-7; maybe TRBD2 (5 bases). The CDR3 sequence is 13 residues long. From germline, CDR1 is LNHDA and CDR2 SQIVND (reference sequence). Trimming pared 5 bases from V and 3 bases from J, leaving 11 bases between. The CDR3 region is CASSPRTFYEQYF. The CDR3 coding sequence is TGTGCCAGTAGTCCCCGGACTTTCTACGAGCAGTACTTC.

The rearrangement joins TRBV4-2 to TRBJ2-7; 7 nucleotides line up with TRBD1. Germline V gene lookup returns CDR1 LGHNA and CDR2 YNFKEQ. V gave up 0 bases and J gave up 3 bases; unmatched junction bases: 5. CDR3 length: 15 residues. The CDR3 reads CASSQETGAGYEQYF. CDR3 in DNA: TGTGCCAGCAGCCAAGAAACAGGGGCTGGCTACGAGCAGTACTTC.

This clone was seen more than once but under ten times. The chain combines TRBV5-5 with TRBJ2-7, with a weak D call TRBD2 (6 bases). This CDR3 is built from 15 residues. V was trimmed by 0 bases and J by 4 bases, leaving 14 bases between them. Germline V CDR1 and CDR2: SGHKS, YYEKEE (reference sequence). The CDR3 reads CASSLAASASYEQYF. The CDR3 DNA follows: TGTGCCAGCAGCTTGGCGGCTAGCGCGTCATACGAGCAGTACTTC.

The CDR3 sequence: CASSRDRSYNQPQHF. DNA of the CDR3: TGTGCCAGCAGTCGGGACAGGTCCTACAATCAGCCCCAGCATTTT. The chain combines TRBV2 with TRBJ1-5; 8 positions agree with TRBD1. Germline-derived CDR1 and CDR2 are SNHLY and FYNNEI. There are 15 residues in the CDR3. After removal of 5 bases from V and 3 bases from J, the junction contained 6 bases not matched to a gene.

The chain carries TRBV5-1 and TRBJ1-2; no definite D call. The length of the CDR3 is 12 residues. V was pared by 7 bases and J by 6 bases, with 13 bases between. In germline, CDR1 is SGHRS, CDR2 YFSETQ. This CDR3 is CASYHPYNGYTF. In DNA form, the CDR3 reads TGCGCCAGCTACCACCCGTACAATGGCTACACCTTC. The full variable domain, completed using reference TRBV5-1 and TRBJ1-2, is KAGVTQTPRYLIKTRGQQVTLSCSPISGHRSVSWYQQTPGQGLQFLFEYFSETQRNKGNFPGRFSGRQFSNSRSEMNVSTLELGDSALYLCASYHPYNGYTFGSGTRLTVV.

This clone showed up just a few times. CDR3 residues: CASSPGQGRGDYGYTF. The CDR3 coding sequence is TGTGCCAGCAGTCCTGGACAGGGACGGGGAGACTATGGCTACACCTTC. This chain uses TRBV27 with TRBJ1-2; 8 bases fit TRBD1. The ends lost 5 bases at V and 3 bases at J; junction bases unmatched: 11. Germline V gives CDR1 MNHEY, CDR2 SMNVEV (reference sequence). This CDR3 comprises 16 residues.

This chain joins TRBV30 and TRBJ2-1, with 9 bases identical to TRBD2. Germline V gene data show CDR1 as GTSNPN and CDR2 as SVGIG (reference sequence). V lost 3 bases to trimming and J lost 12 bases; unmatched junction nucleotides: 12. The CDR3 sequence is 14 residues long. The DNA of the CDR3 is TGTGCCTGGAGGGGCCTAGCGGGAAGAGGTGGGCAGTTCTTC. It translates to CAWRGLAGRGGQFF.

The V gene is TRBV5-1, the J gene TRBJ2-7, with 9 nucleotides matching TRBD1. Per the germline V gene, CDR1 is SGHRS and CDR2 is YFSETQ. There are 15 residues in the CDR3. V lost 0 bases, J lost 3 bases, and 4 bases stayed unmatched. The CDR3 here is CASSLAGQGVYEQYF. In DNA, the CDR3 is TGCGCCAGCAGCTTGGCGGGACAGGGTGTCTACGAGCAGTACTTC.

The V gene is TRBV9, the J gene TRBJ2-1; 14 bases map to TRBD2. The CDR3 is 18 residues long. Per the germline V gene, CDR1 is SGDLS and CDR2 is YYNGEE. The V and J ends lost 3 bases and 8 bases, in that order; junction bases with no gene match: 13. The CDR3 DNA is TGTGCCAGCAGCGCCGGGACTAGCGGGAGAAAAGGGTCCGATGAGCAGTTCTTC. It translates to CASSAGTSGRKGSDEQFF.